These 10 T cell receptor beta chains were all obtained from the same sample, sequenced in a study of blood T cell repertoires in COVID-19. Repertoires were generated with immunoSEQ multiplex PCR, while TCRdb's copy carries only in-frame clones and drops some. The top ten clones hold roughly 9.1% of a sample with approximately 200,000 clones, about 82% of them seen once. Sequenced: PBMCs or T cells enriched from blood (not recorded which). The receptors come from a woman aged 25 to 39 who had recovered from COVID-19.

The rearrangement links TRBV27 to TRBJ1-1; 9 bases agree with TRBD1. Germline assignment: CDR1 MNHEY and CDR2 SMNVEV (reference sequence). This CDR3 contains 13 residues. V shed 6 bases and J 4 bases; nucleotides not matched to a gene: 3. This CDR3 reads CASRTTGGTEAFF. The CDR3 nucleotides read TGTGCCAGCAGGACGACAGGGGGCACTGAAGCTTTCTTT.

The chain links TRBV10-3 to TRBJ2-1; D not certain. The CDR3 has 10 amino acids. V gave up 10 bases and J gave up 5 bases, with 6 bases separating them. Germline-derived CDR1 and CDR2 are ENHRY and SYGVKD. The CDR3 bases are TGTGCCACGCTAGACAATGAGCAGTTCTTC. Residues: CATLDNEQFF.

The genes are TRBV7-8 and TRBJ2-7; 10 bases align to TRBD2. Trimming removed 4 bases from V and 4 bases from J; junction bases left unmatched: 10. The CDR3 is made up of 16 amino acids. Germline CDR1 SGHVS, CDR2 FQNEAQ. For the CDR3, the DNA is TGTGCCAGCAGCTCCACCCCGGGACTAGCGTCATACGAGCAGTACTTC. Translated: CASSSTPGLASYEQYF.

V gene TRBV24-1 combines with J gene TRBJ2-1; no clear D. CDR1 KGHDR and CDR2 SFDVKD come from the germline V gene. This CDR3 is built from 15 residues. V was pared by 1 base and J by 1 base, with 7 bases between. CDR3 coding DNA: TGTGCCACCAGTGATTTACGCGGTTCCTACAATGAGCAGTTCTTC. Protein sequence: CATSDLRGSYNEQFF.

This chain joins TRBV28 and TRBJ2-7, with D maybe TRBD1 (7 bases). The CDR3 consists of 12 residues. Germline V gene sequence: CDR1 MDHEN, CDR2 SYDVKM. V lost 4 bases, J lost 9 bases, and 13 bases lay in between. The CDR3 reads CASSSPGGGQYF. CDR3 nucleotide sequence: TGTGCCAGCAGTTCCCCAGGGGGAGGGCAGTACTTC.

This sequence joins TRBV24-1 and TRBJ2-1; 13 bases map to TRBD2. The V segment lost 3 bases and the J segment 9 bases; nucleotides outside the gene matches: 7. The CDR3 extends over 16 amino acids. From germline, CDR1 is KGHDR and CDR2 SFDVKD. DNA for the CDR3: TGTGCCACCAGTGATCCACTAGCGGGAGGGCCAGTTGAGCAGTTCTTC. This translates into CATSDPLAGGPVEQFF.

This clone was seen only a few times. This sequence joins TRBV3-1 (or the pseudogene TRBV3-2) and TRBJ2-1; a possible D gene is TRBD2 (5 bases). This CDR3 contains 12 residues. Germline CDR1 LGHDT, CDR2 YNNKEL (reference sequence). V was pared by 4 bases and J by 9 bases, with 10 bases between. Written as DNA, the CDR3 is TGTGCCAGCAGCCCCGTTGCGGGTGAGCAGTTCTTC. Amino acid sequence: CASSPVAGEQFF.

This chain joins TRBV2 and TRBJ1-4; D is unresolved. Trimming took off 2 bases at V and 8 bases at J, with 6 bases between the two ends. Germline CDR1 and CDR2: SNHLY and FYNNEI. CDR3 length equals 12 residues. DNA for the CDR3: TGTGCCAGCAGTGAATGGCGGGAAAAACTGTTTTTT. Protein sequence: CASSEWREKLFF.

V gene TRBV12-3 or TRBV12-4 combines with J gene TRBJ2-1; a weak D match, TRBD2 (6 bases). The V gene lost 4 bases and the J gene lost 8 bases, with 12 bases spanning the gap. The CDR3 is made up of 13 amino acids. CDR3 region: CASSSRPGDEQFF. CDR3 nucleotides: TGTGCCAGCAGTTCCCGACCGGGGGATGAGCAGTTCTTC.

This chain connects TRBV5-1 to TRBJ2-5; D possibly corresponds to TRBD2 (5 bases). The V gene's germline CDR1 is SGHRS and CDR2 YFSETQ. The V end was cut by 4 bases, the J end by 5 bases, with 12 bases between. CDR3 size: 13 residues. The CDR3 sequence: CASSSGGTETQYF. The CDR3 DNA reads as TGCGCCAGCAGCAGCGGAGGAACCGAGACCCAGTACTTC. Drawing the rest from reference TRBV5-1 and TRBJ2-5, the complete variable domain is KAGVTQTPRYLIKTRGQQVTLSCSPISGHRSVSWYQQTPGQGLQFLFEYFSETQRNKGNFPGRFSGRQFSNSRSEMNVSTLELGDSALYLCASSSGGTETQYFGPGTRLLVL.